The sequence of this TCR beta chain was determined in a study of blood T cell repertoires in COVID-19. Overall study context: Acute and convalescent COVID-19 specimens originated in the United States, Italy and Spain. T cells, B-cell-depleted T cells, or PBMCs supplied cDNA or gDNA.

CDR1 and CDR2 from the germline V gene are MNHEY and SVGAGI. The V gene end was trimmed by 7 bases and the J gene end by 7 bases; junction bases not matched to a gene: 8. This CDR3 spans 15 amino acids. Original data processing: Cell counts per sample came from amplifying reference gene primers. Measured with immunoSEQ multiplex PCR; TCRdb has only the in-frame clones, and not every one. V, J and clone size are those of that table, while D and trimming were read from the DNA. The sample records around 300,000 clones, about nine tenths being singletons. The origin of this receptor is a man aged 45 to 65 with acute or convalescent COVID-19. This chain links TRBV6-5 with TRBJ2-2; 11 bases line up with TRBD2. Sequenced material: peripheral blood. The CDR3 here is CASMLAGGLGGELFF. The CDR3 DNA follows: TGTGCCAGCATGTTAGCGGGGGGGCTAGGCGGGGAGCTGTTTTTT.